The rows below give T cell receptor beta chains drawn from one sample of a study of a mutant IDH1 vaccine in newly diagnosed glioma. Sequencing was performed with immunoSEQ multiplex PCR; in TCRdb, only in-frame clones are kept and a portion is missing. Of approximately 67,000 clones listed, over 70% are singletons. No antigen has been identified for these receptors. Material: PBMCs, obtained from a glioma patient whose treatment included an IDH1 peptide vaccine. These receptors all stem from a man younger than 30 with glioma. CDR3s leave out the opening cysteine and the closing phenylalanine or tryptophan.

cdr3_aa: ASSLGANTEAF; v_call: TRBV5-6; j_call: TRBJ1-1
cdr3_aa: ASSPGLGEKLF; v_call: TRBV18; j_call: TRBJ1-4
cdr3_aa: ASSSLMWPGELF; v_call: TRBV11-2; j_call: TRBJ2-2
cdr3_aa: AWSVMENSPLH; v_call: TRBV30; j_call: TRBJ1-6
cdr3_aa: ASSPTPMAAETQY; v_call: TRBV7-3; j_call: TRBJ2-5
cdr3_aa: ASSYPATNEQF; v_call: TRBV6-5; j_call: TRBJ2-1
cdr3_aa: ATSRERDYEQY; v_call: TRBV15; j_call: TRBJ2-7
cdr3_aa: PRTRVEAF; v_call: TRBV12-1; j_call: TRBJ1-1
cdr3_aa: ASSLGVWDYGYT; v_call: TRBV5-6; j_call: TRBJ1-2
cdr3_aa: ASSLGGARAEQY; v_call: TRBV28; j_call: TRBJ2-7
cdr3_aa: ASSLPGNTEAF; v_call: TRBV5-4; j_call: TRBJ1-1
cdr3_aa: ASSPPPGTTDSYT; v_call: TRBV5-1; j_call: TRBJ1-2
cdr3_aa: ASSDPDRRRYGYT; v_call: TRBV6-1; j_call: TRBJ1-2
cdr3_aa: ASSNSGQGNQPQH; v_call: TRBV19; j_call: TRBJ1-5
cdr3_aa: ASSFRGGTDTQY; v_call: TRBV19; j_call: TRBJ2-3
cdr3_aa: ASSPGTGGSNQPQH; v_call: TRBV2; j_call: TRBJ1-5
cdr3_aa: ASRTSGNTGELF; v_call: TRBV4-3; j_call: TRBJ2-2
cdr3_aa: ASGLVLQENTEAF; v_call: TRBV12-5; j_call: TRBJ1-1
cdr3_aa: ASSKGQSSISYNEQF; v_call: TRBV5-1; j_call: TRBJ2-1
cdr3_aa: ASSRPGPNTGELF; v_call: TRBV7-8; j_call: TRBJ2-2
cdr3_aa: AWSSGTANTEAF; v_call: TRBV30; j_call: TRBJ1-1
cdr3_aa: ASRYPGQGAKNTGELF; v_call: TRBV7-9; j_call: TRBJ2-2
cdr3_aa: ASSLSGSEAF; v_call: TRBV28; j_call: TRBJ1-1
cdr3_aa: ASSMNSRADTQY; v_call: TRBV19; j_call: TRBJ2-3
cdr3_aa: ASSPPRDISYEQY; v_call: TRBV7-9; j_call: TRBJ2-7
cdr3_aa: ASGAGGFREQY; v_call: TRBV9; j_call: TRBJ2-7
cdr3_aa: ASSSPGQSTEAF; v_call: TRBV28; j_call: TRBJ1-1
cdr3_aa: ASSWVAGSGTDTQY; v_call: TRBV7-2; j_call: TRBJ2-3
cdr3_aa: ASSLGTGAYSNQPQH; v_call: TRBV7-8; j_call: TRBJ1-5
cdr3_aa: ASSDRGGNEKLF; v_call: TRBV27; j_call: TRBJ1-4
cdr3_aa: ASSYRTPAGATNEKLF; v_call: TRBV4-2; j_call: TRBJ1-4
cdr3_aa: ASRGARVNYGYT; v_call: TRBV2; j_call: TRBJ1-2
cdr3_aa: SVEGRQVINEAF; v_call: TRBV29-1; j_call: TRBJ1-1
cdr3_aa: ASSPFSGENTEAF; v_call: TRBV18; j_call: TRBJ1-1
cdr3_aa: ASIGREGREAF; v_call: TRBV2; j_call: TRBJ1-1
cdr3_aa: ASSFKDLEQY; v_call: TRBV5-4; j_call: TRBJ2-7
cdr3_aa: ASTDRGTSGRRVRADTQY; v_call: TRBV27; j_call: TRBJ2-3
cdr3_aa: ASHRPGGSYEQY; v_call: TRBV5-1; j_call: TRBJ2-7
cdr3_aa: ASSPGPDTQY; v_call: TRBV19; j_call: TRBJ2-3
cdr3_aa: ASSLNGGYT; v_call: TRBV7-2; j_call: TRBJ1-2
cdr3_aa: ASSLASGGRTGELF; v_call: TRBV7-6; j_call: TRBJ2-2
cdr3_aa: ATSREVEGINEQY; v_call: TRBV15; j_call: TRBJ2-7
cdr3_aa: ASSQDVGGSGEAF; v_call: TRBV4-3; j_call: TRBJ1-1